The T cell receptor beta chain under discussion was sequenced for a study of T cell repertoires in ileal Crohn's disease. Overall study: At surgery, around 40% of patients smoked, with median disease duration around 8 years. Whole-study results and caveats: Sorted CD8 T cells held more high-frequency clones than CD4.

Germline V gene sequence: CDR1 MNHNS, CDR2 SASEGT. Trimming shortened V by 4 bases and J by 5 bases, and 14 bases separated the two germline ends. This CDR3 comprises 14 residues. Clones were sequenced by immunoSEQ multiplex PCR, and TCRdb holds only the in-frame ones, with some missing. The data hold approximately 5,100 clones, with over 75% observed a single time. Worth noting for this clone: Antigen unknown.

The clonotype comes from an adult with Crohn's disease. The chain links TRBV6-1 to TRBJ2-5; possible D gene TRBD1, 7 bases. Sequencing was done on a sample of ileal tissue. The CDR3 protein is CASSGQGGGETQYF. In DNA form, the CDR3 reads TGTGCCAGCAGTGGACAGGGAGGAGGTGAGACCCAGTACTTC.